The next 18 T cell receptor beta chains were all read from a single sample in a study of T cells in Graves' hyperthyroidism and ophthalmopathy. RNA transcripts yielded amplified TCR beta CDR3 regions. TCR CDR3 underwent first-round RT-PCR with the HTBI primer set. TCRdb re-called the multiplex PCR reads through MiXCR, storing one row per CDR3 protein. The sample shows approximately 590,000 distinct CDR3 sequences, around a sixth of them seen only once. The sequenced sample was blood. The receptors were gathered from a woman aged 25 to 45 with Graves' hyperthyroidism.

This clonotype was counted between two and nine times. V and J are TRBV6-5 and TRBJ1-4; TRBD1 matches 9 bases. CDR1 and CDR2 (germline): MNHEY, SVGAGI. The V segment lost 4 bases and the J segment 7 bases; nucleotides outside the gene matches: 7. There are 15 residues in the CDR3. The DNA for the CDR3 is TGTGCCAGCAGTTCTACAGGGGGCTTCTTTGAAAAACTGTTTTTT. This gives the protein CASSSTGGFFEKLFF.

This clonotype was counted at least ten times. This chain joins TRBV6-1 and TRBJ2-1; D remains ambiguous. V lost 2 bases and J 5 bases, leaving 4 bases between the germline ends. The CDR3 is 12 amino acids. Per germline, CDR1 MNHNS and CDR2 SASEGT. CDR3 sequence (DNA): TGTGCCAGCAGTGAACTCAACAATGAGCAGTTCTTC. Translation gives CASSELNNEQFF.

This chain joins TRBV7-9 and TRBJ2-1, with TRBD2 matching over 14 bases. The V segment lost 3 bases and the J segment 6 bases; nucleotides outside the gene matches: 7. This CDR3 comprises 17 residues. Germline-derived CDR1 and CDR2 are SEHNR and FQNEAQ (reference sequence). The CDR3: CASSFGTSGRISNEQFF. As DNA, the CDR3 is TGTGCCAGCAGCTTTGGGACTAGCGGGAGAATCAGCAATGAGCAGTTCTTC.

This clonotype occurred many times. The J gene is TRBJ2-1, the V gene TRBV5-8, with 11 bases aligning to TRBD2. J gave up 2 bases and V 5 bases, and 12 bases lay outside the gene matches. This CDR3 has 18 residues. In germline, CDR1 is SGHTS, CDR2 YDEGEE. DNA for the CDR3: TGTGCCAGCAGAAACAGGGCTAGCGGGAGGTACCCCTACAATGAGCAGTTCTTC. Translated: CASRNRASGRYPYNEQFF.

The chain has TRBV20-1 and TRBJ1-1; TRBD1 is a possible D gene (5 bases). Trimming took off 6 bases at V and 1 base at J, with 12 bases between the two ends. This CDR3 has 13 amino acids. CDR1 is DFQATT and CDR2 is SNEGSKA in the germline V gene (reference sequence). The CDR3 loop reads CSAARDGNTEAFF. The CDR3 coding sequence is TGCAGTGCCGCACGGGACGGGAACACTGAAGCTTTCTTT.

This clonotype was recorded many times. The rearrangement links TRBV12-3 or TRBV12-4 to TRBJ2-3, with 8 bases matching TRBD1. Trimming took 7 bases from V and 3 from J; bases not matched to a gene: 12. CDR3 length: 16 amino acids. The CDR3 reads CASTTFDRGLTDTQYF. The CDR3 coding sequence is TGTGCCAGCACCACATTCGACAGGGGTTTAACAGATACGCAGTATTTT.

V gene TRBV7-2 combines with J gene TRBJ2-7; 8 nucleotides line up with TRBD1. The V segment lost 5 bases and the J segment 3 bases; nucleotides outside the gene matches: 12. The CDR3 contains 16 residues. The germline V gene encodes CDR1 SGHTA and CDR2 FQGNSA. The CDR3 DNA reads TGTGCCAGCAGCGGCCACACAGGGGGAACTAGCTACGAGCAGTACTTC. This encodes CASSGHTGGTSYEQYF. Full variable domain (remainder filled in from reference TRBV7-2 and TRBJ2-7): GAGVSQSPSNKVTEKGKDVELRCDPISGHTALYWYRQSLGQGLEFLIYFQGNSAPDKSGLPSDRFSAERTGGSVSTLTIQRTQQEDSAVYLCASSGHTGGTSYEQYFGPGTRLTVT.

This clonotype has at least ten counts. This sequence joins TRBV30 and TRBJ2-2, with 8 bases aligning to TRBD1. This CDR3 has 13 residues. Germline lookup yields CDR1 GTSNPN and CDR2 SVGIG (reference sequence). The trim removed 2 bases at V and 6 bases at J, leaving 2 bases unmatched. CDR3 in DNA: TGTGCCTGGAGTCGGACAGGGTCCGGGGAGCTGTTTTTT. It is translated as CAWSRTGSGELFF.

This clonotype occurred many times. The V and J genes are TRBV30 and TRBJ2-4; D is unresolved. Germline V CDR1 and CDR2: GTSNPN, SVGIG (reference sequence). V was clipped by 2 bases and J by 6 bases, with 8 bases between them. There are 12 residues in the CDR3. CDR3 sequence reads: CAWSRAPNIQYF. For the CDR3, the DNA is TGTGCCTGGAGTAGAGCACCAAACATTCAGTACTTC.

On this clonotype: Possible read error: a much larger clone is one base away. The chain is built from TRBV24-1 and TRBJ1-5, with D hard to call. Trimming cost V 5 bases and J 3 bases, with 13 bases left between them. CDR3 size: 15 residues. Germline V gene sequence: CDR1 KGHDR, CDR2 SFDVKD. CDR3 sequence reads: CATSAGREDNQPQHF. The CDR3 DNA sequence: TGTGCCACCAGTGCCGGGCGGGAGGACAATCAGCCCCAGCATTTT.

The rearrangement uses TRBV30 and TRBJ2-1, with 8 nucleotides matching TRBD2. Losses at the gene ends were 4 bases for V and 5 bases for J; bases not matched to a gene: 10. CDR1 and CDR2 (germline): GTSNPN, SVGIG (reference sequence). This CDR3 is 15 amino acids long. This chain's CDR3 is CAWTAGTSQNNEQFF. In DNA, the CDR3 is TGTGCCTGGACAGCCGGGACTAGTCAAAACAATGAGCAGTTCTTC.

This clonotype was counted between two and nine times. The chain couples TRBV27 to TRBJ2-1, with unresolved D. This CDR3 has 19 residues. The germline CDR1 and CDR2 sequences are MNHEY and SMNVEV (reference sequence). The germline V and J ends were trimmed by 2 bases and 2 bases, with 22 bases remaining between them. CDR3 coding DNA: TGTGCCAGCAGTTTAATCCCTGCCGGGCGGAACCCGACCTACAATGAGCAGTTCTTC. This translates into CASSLIPAGRNPTYNEQFF.

The genes are TRBV4-1 and TRBJ2-4; a possible D gene is TRBD1 (6 bases). CDR3 length: 17 residues. V lost 0 bases and J lost 7, with 19 bases in between. Germline V gives CDR1 MGHRA, CDR2 YSYEKL. The CDR3 nucleotides read TGCGCCAGCAGCCAAGATATTTTGGGGGCTTTCGGGAACATTCAGTACTTC. This gives the protein CASSQDILGAFGNIQYF.

This clonotype was detected many times. The chain recombines TRBV18 with TRBJ1-5; D is ambiguous. There are 13 residues in the CDR3. CDR1 and CDR2 from the germline V gene are KGHSH and LQKENI. V lost 8 bases to trimming and J lost 4 bases, with 12 bases between them. The CDR3 nucleotides read TGTGCCAGCAGTCCCGCAGGAAATCAGCCCCAGCATTTT. Translated, it gives CASSPAGNQPQHF.

Many counts were recorded for this clonotype. The genes are TRBV4-2 and TRBJ1-5; D ambiguous. Germline CDR1 and CDR2: LGHNA and YNFKEQ. The CDR3 is made up of 14 amino acids. The V gene lost 0 bases and the J gene lost 4 bases, with 7 bases spanning the gap. The CDR3 reads CASSQERANQPQHF. In nucleotides, the CDR3 is TGTGCCAGCAGCCAAGAGAGGGCAAATCAGCCCCAGCATTTT.

J is TRBJ2-7 and V is TRBV14; TRBD2 agrees at 7 bases. Per the germline V gene, CDR1 is SGHDN and CDR2 is FVKESK. With 4 bases clipped from V and 3 bases from J, the junction kept 9 bases outside the gene matches. This CDR3 spans 15 amino acids. The CDR3 spells CASSRLEAGVYEQYF. CDR3 DNA: TGTGCCAGCAGCCGCTTAGAGGCGGGAGTCTACGAGCAGTACTTC. Combining the CDR3 with reference TRBV14 and TRBJ2-7 gives the whole variable domain EAGVTQFPSHSVIEKGQTVTLRCDPISGHDNLYWYRRVMGKEIKFLLHFVKESKQDESGMPNNRFLAERTGGTYSTLKVQPAELEDSGVYFCASSRLEAGVYEQYFGPGTRLTVT.

In its sample, this clonotype was seen a few times. One end of the junction varies from germline; a read error may be responsible. The chain links TRBV18 to TRBJ2-7; D possibly corresponds to TRBD2 (5 bases). The CDR3 sequence is 14 residues long. Germline V CDR1 and CDR2: KGHSH, LQKENI. In nucleotides, the CDR3 is TGTGCCAGCTCGCCACCGGGAAGATCCTACGAGCAGTACTTC. Amino acids: CASSPPGRSYEQYF. Drawing the rest from reference TRBV18 and TRBJ2-7, the complete variable domain is NAGVMQNPRHLVRRRGQEARLRCSPMKGHSHVYWYRQLPEEGLKFMVYLQKENIIDESGMPKERFSAEFPKEGPSILRIQQVVRGDSAAYFCASSPPGRSYEQYFGPGTRLTVT.

This clonotype appeared many times. V usage is TRBV27 and J usage is TRBJ2-1, with D tentatively TRBD2 (6 bases). Deletions cut 2 bases from V and 2 bases from J, with 10 bases between. Germline CDR1 reads MNHEY; CDR2 reads SMNVEV (reference sequence). This CDR3 is 15 amino acids long. Written as DNA, the CDR3 is TGTGCCAGCAGTTTACGCGGGAACACCTACAATGAGCAGTTCTTC. Amino acids: CASSLRGNTYNEQFF.